The clone carrying this T cell receptor beta chain was found many times. Template material for amplifying TCR beta CDR3 regions consisted of RNA transcripts. The HTBI primer set drove a first-round RT-PCR of the TCR CDR3. MiXCR, applied by TCRdb to the multiplex PCR reads, yields one record per CDR3 protein. The data contain hundreds of thousands of distinct CDR3 sequences, 13% to 15% of them singletons. The CDR3 is 13 residues long. The V end was cut by 1 base, the J end by 4 bases, with 7 bases between. This entry is derived from a study of T cells in Graves' hyperthyroidism and ophthalmopathy. This chain joins TRBV12-3 or TRBV12-4 and TRBJ1-2, with no clear D. The sequenced sample consisted of blood. The TCR sequence derives from a middle-aged woman with Graves' hyperthyroidism. CDR3 nucleotide sequence: TGTGCCAGCAGTTTAGATCGGGTCTATGGCTACACCTTC. Its translation: CASSLDRVYGYTF.